A single sample gave rise to the 21 T cell receptor beta chains below, sequenced in a study of Ad26.COV2.S vaccination and SARS-CoV-2 variants. Clones were read by immunoSEQ multiplex PCR, and TCRdb kept only the in-frame ones, dropping some. In the table there are roughly 510,000 clones, 87% of which are singletons. The treatment: around 19 received Ad26.COV2.S at low or high dose, single or two shots; a few received placebo; per-sample allocation not given. Sampling was done on day 63 after the first vaccine or placebo injection. This sample comprised peripheral blood, obtained in a trial of Ad26.COV2.S vaccine versus placebo. The receptor set was obtained from a person aged 18-60 years who received the Ad26.COV2.S COVID-19 vaccine or a placebo.

This chain connects TRBV11-2 to TRBJ1-2, with D unresolved. The CDR3 totals 15 residues. V was cut by 1 base and J by 0 bases, with 9 bases left in between. Per germline, CDR1 SGHAT and CDR2 FQNNGV. The CDR3 coding sequence is TGTGCCAGCAGCTTAGGGCGGGGAACTAACTATGGCTACACCTTC. Protein product: CASSLGRGTNYGYTF.

CDR3 amino acids: CASSFPGQGAGEQYF. Written as DNA, the CDR3 is TGTGCCAGCAGCTTCCCGGGACAGGGGGCCGGCGAGCAGTACTTC. The chain couples TRBV7-6 to TRBJ2-7, with 12 bases lining up with TRBD1. Germline assignment: CDR1 SGHVS and CDR2 FNYEAQ. The CDR3 consists of 15 residues. Germline trimming cut 3 bases from V and 6 bases from J; bases unmatched to any gene: 6.

The rearrangement joins TRBV28 to TRBJ2-2; D perhaps matches TRBD1 (6 bases). With 3 bases removed from V and 2 bases from J, the gap between germline ends came to 16 bases. Germline loops: CDR1 MDHEN, CDR2 SYDVKM. CDR3 size: 17 residues. The CDR3 protein is CASSFGGYRANTGELFF. The CDR3 region has the DNA TGTGCCAGCAGTTTTGGTGGGTACAGGGCTAACACCGGGGAGCTGTTTTTT.

The chain uses TRBV6-6 and TRBJ2-7, with TRBD2 matching 13 bases. CDR3 length: 14 amino acids. Losses at the gene ends were 10 bases for V and 3 bases for J; bases not matched to a gene: 6. The germline V gene encodes CDR1 MNHNY and CDR2 SVGAGI (reference sequence). CDR3 sequence (DNA): TGTGCCACCACCGGGACTAGCGGGATCTACGAGCAGTACTTC. Protein: CATTGTSGIYEQYF.

The chain joins TRBV7-3 to TRBJ2-5, with D perhaps matching TRBD1 or TRBD2 (5 bases each). Germline assignment: CDR1 SGHTA and CDR2 FQGTGA. This CDR3 region has 16 residues. V was pared by 1 base and J by 1 base, with 13 bases between. CDR3 residues: CASSLRGDGGQETQYF. CDR3 DNA: TGTGCCAGCAGCTTAAGGGGCGATGGGGGCCAAGAGACCCAGTACTTC.

The V gene is TRBV5-1, the J gene TRBJ2-1; D not certain. This CDR3 spans 13 amino acids. V was trimmed by 3 bases and J by 3 bases, leaving 7 bases between them. Germline CDR1 is SGHRS and CDR2 is YFSETQ. Here the CDR3 reads CASSSYIYNEQFF. CDR3 nucleotides: TGCGCCAGCAGCTCTTATATCTACAATGAGCAGTTCTTC. The full variable domain, with the rest looked up from reference TRBV5-1 and TRBJ2-1, is KAGVTQTPRYLIKTRGQQVTLSCSPISGHRSVSWYQQTPGQGLQFLFEYFSETQRNKGNFPGRFSGRQFSNSRSEMNVSTLELGDSALYLCASSSYIYNEQFFGPGTRLTVL.

This sequence joins TRBV12-2 and TRBJ1-5. TRBV12-2 is classified as a pseudogene. CDR3 size: 15 residues. The CDR3 is CASRPAGEGDQPQHF. The CDR3 nucleotides are TGTGCAAGTCGCCCTGCGGGGGAGGGGGATCAGCCCCAGCATTTT.

The chain uses TRBV13 and TRBJ2-5; D is perhaps TRBD2 (6 bases). Germline V CDR1 and CDR2: PRHDT, FYEKMQ (reference sequence). This CDR3 is 16 amino acids long. V gave up 3 bases and J gave up 0 bases, with 14 bases separating them. For the CDR3, the DNA is TGTGCCAGCAGCTTCTATGGGGGGAGTGACCAAGAGACCCAGTACTTC. Encoded protein: CASSFYGGSDQETQYF.

The chain carries TRBV4-3 and TRBJ2-2, with a tentative D call TRBD1 (8 bases). The CDR3 loop spans 16 amino acids. The germline V gene has CDR1 LGHNA and CDR2 YSLEER. V was trimmed by 5 bases and J by 5 bases, leaving 18 bases between them. CDR3 bases: TGCGCCAGCAGCACATTAACAGGGGGAGGGACCGGGGAGCTGTTTTTT. Translation: CASSTLTGGGTGELFF.

The V and J genes are TRBV7-2 and TRBJ2-3, with no clear D. The CDR3 sequence is 14 residues long. V lost 4 bases and J 6 bases, leaving 14 bases between the germline ends. Germline CDR1 SGHTA, CDR2 FQGNSA. Written as DNA, the CDR3 is TGTGCCAGCAGCTGGCAACGTTCCAGTGATACGCAGTATTTT. Protein sequence: CASSWQRSSDTQYF.

The chain combines TRBV10-3 with TRBJ2-1; 8 positions match TRBD2. Germline V gene data show CDR1 as ENHRY and CDR2 as SYGVKD. This CDR3 region has 16 residues. V gave up 2 bases and J gave up 5 bases; unmatched junction bases: 8. The CDR3 DNA follows: TGTGCCATCAGTGAGCGTACACTAGCGGCTGACAATGAGCAGTTCTTC. Residues: CAISERTLAADNEQFF.

The rearrangement joins TRBV12-3 or TRBV12-4 to TRBJ1-1; D may be TRBD1 (5 bases). With 6 bases removed from V and 2 bases from J, the gap between germline ends came to 10 bases. The CDR3 extends over 13 amino acids. The CDR3 spells CASSRGTNTEAFF. CDR3 coding DNA: TGTGCCAGCAGCCGCGGGACCAACACTGAAGCTTTCTTT.

The chain is built from TRBV6-2 or TRBV6-3 and TRBJ2-3, with D hard to call. Germline lookup yields CDR1 MNHEY and CDR2 SVGEGT. V dropped 4 bases and J dropped 5 bases, with 7 bases sitting between them. CDR3 length: 12 amino acids. CDR3: CASSWGKDTQYF. The CDR3 nucleotides are TGTGCCAGCAGTTGGGGTAAAGATACGCAGTATTTT.

This clone came up once. This chain uses TRBV4-1 with TRBJ1-4; 7 bases map to TRBD1. The germline gives CDR1 MGHRA, CDR2 YSYEKL. The junction had 7 bases not matched to a gene; V was cut back by 5 bases and J by 7 bases. CDR3 size: 14 residues. CDR3 DNA: TGCGCCAGCAGCAGTACAGGGGTTGGTGAAAAACTGTTTTTT. This gives the protein CASSSTGVGEKLFF.

The chain links TRBV6-5 to TRBJ2-5; either TRBD1 or TRBD2 may fit D (6 bases each). Germline V gene data show CDR1 as MNHEY and CDR2 as SVGAGI. CDR3 length: 15 residues. The germline V and J ends were trimmed by 1 base and 5 bases, with 14 bases remaining between them. This chain's CDR3 is CASSYWNGGRETQYF. The CDR3 DNA sequence: TGTGCCAGCAGTTACTGGAATGGGGGGCGGGAGACCCAGTACTTC.

J is TRBJ1-6 and V is TRBV30, with a tentative D call TRBD1 (5 bases). V shed 2 bases and J shed 7 bases, with 18 bases lying between them. The CDR3 totals 16 residues. CDR1 is GTSNPN and CDR2 is SVGIG in the germline V gene (reference sequence). Here the CDR3 reads CAWSFDSGTRNSPLHF. The CDR3 nucleotides read TGTGCCTGGAGTTTCGACTCAGGGACGAGGAATTCACCCCTCCACTTT.

The rearrangement joins TRBV12-3 or TRBV12-4 to TRBJ2-1, with unresolved D. The CDR3 sequence is 12 residues long. Trimming took 1 base from V and 7 from J, leaving 5 bases between them. In nucleotides, the CDR3 is TGTGCCAGCAGTTTAGTCACAAATGAGCAGTTCTTC. This gives the protein CASSLVTNEQFF.

This clone was recorded once. This sequence joins TRBV27 and TRBJ2-1, with TRBD2 matching over 7 bases. With V trimmed by 3 bases and J by 2 bases, 16 bases remained unmatched. The CDR3 sequence is 19 residues long. CDR1 and CDR2 from the germline V gene are MNHEY and SMNVEV (reference sequence). In DNA, the CDR3 is TGTGCCAGCAGTTTGGGCCCCCTTAGAAGCGGGACTACCTACAATGAGCAGTTCTTC. Encoded protein: CASSLGPLRSGTTYNEQFF.

V and J are TRBV6-5 and TRBJ2-7, with 7 bases fitting TRBD1. The CDR3 length is 14 residues. Per the germline V gene, CDR1 is MNHEY and CDR2 is SVGAGI. V was clipped by 7 bases and J by 5 bases; unmatched bases: 11. CDR3 in DNA: TGTGCCAGCATGATAAGGGGGCTGATCCACGAGCAGTACTTC. Translating it yields CASMIRGLIHEQYF.

This sequence joins TRBV18 and TRBJ1-1; unclear D gene. Germline values: CDR1 KGHSH, CDR2 LQKENI. V lost 0 bases and J lost 10, with 18 bases in between. CDR3 length: 15 residues. CDR3 loop: CASSPPLTGMKGAFF. In nucleotides, the CDR3 is TGTGCCAGCTCACCACCGTTGACCGGGATGAAAGGAGCTTTCTTT.

The chain links TRBV6-2 or TRBV6-3 to TRBJ1-1, with D perhaps matching TRBD1 (5 bases). The CDR3 totals 14 residues. Between the trimmed V and J ends, which lost 4 bases and 1 base, there was a span of 10 bases. CDR1 and CDR2 from the germline V gene are MNHEY and SVGEGT. In nucleotides, the CDR3 is TGTGCCAGCAGTTGGGGGGGTCCGAACACTGAAGCTTTCTTT. Translation: CASSWGGPNTEAFF.